The clone carrying this T cell receptor beta chain was recorded once. The CDR3 covers 14 residues. Germline CDR1 MNHEY, CDR2 SMNVEV (reference sequence). With 5 bases removed from V and 7 bases from J, the gap between germline ends came to 12 bases. This specimen comes from a study of shared clonotypes between healthy human individuals. Original analysis: ImmunoSEQ sequences covered only the junction and lacked quality scores; filtering therefore differed. Sequenced by immunoSEQ multiplex PCR; TCRdb stores in-frame clones only, minus some. Clone size and V and J calls were adopted from that table, with D and trimming inferred from the DNA. The sample carries 2,500,000 or so clones, roughly nine tenths recorded once.

Sequencing was performed on naive CD4+ T cells sorted from blood. Indicated subset: CD45RA+ positively selected. V is TRBV27 and J is TRBJ1-6, with D possibly matching TRBD1 (5 bases). The clonotype was recovered from a man aged 18 to 35 in good health. CDR3 sequence: CASSPLAGNSPLHF. As DNA, the CDR3 is TGTGCCAGCAGTCCCCTGGCAGGGAATTCACCCCTCCACTTT.